This T cell receptor beta chain was sequenced in a study of cytotoxic CD8 clonotypes in ibrutinib-treated CLL. The wider study: Of a cohort that held ten to twelve relapsed/refractory and some 14 treatment-naive patients, around 17 were IGHV unmutated. The study, taken as a whole, reports: Clonality climbed at ibrutinib response, then dropped toward baseline at progression. Treatment saw public clonotypes, which were uncommon, either contract or stay stable.

To note about this clone: The antigen remains unidentified.

The targeted sequencing depth was 1 in 200,000 to 1 in 1 million T cells. The data were produced by immunoSEQ multiplex PCR, yet TCRdb's version contains in-frame clones alone and is incomplete. The table records 50,000 to 75,000 clones, over 60% of them present only once. Sequenced material: PBMCs, taken after 12 months of ibrutinib treatment. The receptor was isolated from a human donor with chronic lymphocytic leukemia.

The CDR3, as DNA: TGTGCCAGCAGCTTAAACGGGAGAGATACGCAGTATTTT. Amino acid sequence: CASSLNGRDTQYF. V and J are TRBV7-3 and TRBJ2-3, with a tentative D call TRBD2 (6 bases). V was trimmed by 1 base and J by 5 bases, leaving 7 bases between them. CDR1 SGHTA and CDR2 FQGTGA come from the germline V gene. CDR3 length: 13 residues.